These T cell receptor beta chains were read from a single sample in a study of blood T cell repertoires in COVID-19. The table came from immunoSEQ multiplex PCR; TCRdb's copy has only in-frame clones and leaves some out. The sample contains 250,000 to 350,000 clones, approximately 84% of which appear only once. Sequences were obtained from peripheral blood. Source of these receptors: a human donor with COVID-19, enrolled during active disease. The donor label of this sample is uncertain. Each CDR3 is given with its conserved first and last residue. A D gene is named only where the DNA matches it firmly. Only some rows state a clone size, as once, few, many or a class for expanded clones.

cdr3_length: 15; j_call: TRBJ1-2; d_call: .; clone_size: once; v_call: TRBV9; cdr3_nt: TGTGCCAGCAGCATCTCCAGGCGGGGAAGGGATGGCTACACCTTC; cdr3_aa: CASSISRRGRDGYTF
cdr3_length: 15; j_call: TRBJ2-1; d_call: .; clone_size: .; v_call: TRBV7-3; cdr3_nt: TGTGCCAGCAGCTTGTTGGGGGGGCCCTACAATGAGCAGTTCTTC; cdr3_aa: CASSLLGGPYNEQFF
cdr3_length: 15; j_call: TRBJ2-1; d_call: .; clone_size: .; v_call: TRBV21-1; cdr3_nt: TGTGCCAGGGGTCCCGGGGGAGGGCTCTACAATGAGCAGTTCTTC; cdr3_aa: CARGPGGGLYNEQFF
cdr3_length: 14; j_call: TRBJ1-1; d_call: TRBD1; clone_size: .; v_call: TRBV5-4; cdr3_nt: TGTGCCAGCAGCTTCGGGACAGGGGGCACTGAAGCTTTCTTT; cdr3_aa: CASSFGTGGTEAFF
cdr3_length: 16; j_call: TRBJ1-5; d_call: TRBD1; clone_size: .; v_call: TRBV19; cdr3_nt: TGTGCCAGTAGTACTCGGACAGGAAGGACCTCTCAGCCCCAGCATTTT; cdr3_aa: CASSTRTGRTSQPQHF
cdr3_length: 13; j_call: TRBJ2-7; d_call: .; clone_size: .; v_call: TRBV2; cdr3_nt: TGTGCCAGCAGGGTGGACACTCACTACGAGCAGTACTTC; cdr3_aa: CASRVDTHYEQYF
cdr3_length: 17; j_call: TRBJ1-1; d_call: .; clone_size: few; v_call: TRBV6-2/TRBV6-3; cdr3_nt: TGTGCCAGCAGCAGAGGACAGACCACAACAATGAACACTGAAGCTTTCTTT; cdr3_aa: CASSRGQTTTMNTEAFF
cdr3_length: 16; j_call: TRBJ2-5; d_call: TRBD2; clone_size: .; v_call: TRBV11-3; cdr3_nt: TGTGCCAGCAGCCTAGGGCGGGAGGCCTTCCAAGAGACCCAGTACTTC; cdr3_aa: CASSLGREAFQETQYF
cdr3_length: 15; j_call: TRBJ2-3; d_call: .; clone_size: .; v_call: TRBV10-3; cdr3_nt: TGTGCCGGGGCCGACCGCGGGGTGCCCACAGATACGCAGTATTTT; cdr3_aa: CAGADRGVPTDTQYF
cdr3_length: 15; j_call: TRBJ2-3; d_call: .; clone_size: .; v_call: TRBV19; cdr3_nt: TGTGCCAGCTTGGAGCGGAAATCTAGCACAGATACGCAGTATTTT; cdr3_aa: CASLERKSSTDTQYF
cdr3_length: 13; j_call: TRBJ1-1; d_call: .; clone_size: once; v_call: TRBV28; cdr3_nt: TGTGCCAGCAGTTCGCTGACAGGCACTGAAGCTTTCTTT; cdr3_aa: CASSSLTGTEAFF
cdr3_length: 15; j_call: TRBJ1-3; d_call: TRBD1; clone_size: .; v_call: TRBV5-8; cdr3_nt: TGTGCCAGCAGCCGAATAAGACAGGGCGGAAACACCATATATTTT; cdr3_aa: CASSRIRQGGNTIYF
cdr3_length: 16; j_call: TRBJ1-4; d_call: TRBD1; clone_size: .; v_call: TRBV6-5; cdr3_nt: TGTGCCAGCAGTTACTCCGCAGGGGGCGCAGATGAAAAACTGTTTTTT; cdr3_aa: CASSYSAGGADEKLFF
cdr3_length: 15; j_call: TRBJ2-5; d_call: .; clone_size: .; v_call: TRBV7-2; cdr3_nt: TGTGCCAGCAGCTTTGGGGGCGGGGGTAGAGAGACCCAGTACTTC; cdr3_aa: CASSFGGGGRETQYF
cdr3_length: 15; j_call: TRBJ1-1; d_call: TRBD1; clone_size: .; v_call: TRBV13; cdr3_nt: TGTGCCAGCAGCCCACAGGGGAGTGGGGACACTGAAGCTTTCTTT; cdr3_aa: CASSPQGSGDTEAFF
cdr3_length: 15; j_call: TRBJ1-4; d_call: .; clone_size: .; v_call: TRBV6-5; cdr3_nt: TGTGCCAGCAGTTACTCTCCAGGGGCAGGTGAAAAACTGTTTTTT; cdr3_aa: CASSYSPGAGEKLFF
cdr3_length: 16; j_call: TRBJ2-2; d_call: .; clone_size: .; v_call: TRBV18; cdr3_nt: TGTGCCAGCTCACCAAGGCAGGGACAATTTCCCGGGGAGCTGTTTTTT; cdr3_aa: CASSPRQGQFPGELFF
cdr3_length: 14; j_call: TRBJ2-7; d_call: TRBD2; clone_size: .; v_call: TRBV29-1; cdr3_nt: TGCAGCGTTGGTGTAGCGGGAGGTGGGGACGAGCAGTACTTC; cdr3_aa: CSVGVAGGGDEQYF
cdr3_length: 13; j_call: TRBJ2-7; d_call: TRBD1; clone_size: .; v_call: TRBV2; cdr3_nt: TGTGCCAGCAGTGAAGGACAGGGCGGCGAGCAGTACTTC; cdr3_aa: CASSEGQGGEQYF
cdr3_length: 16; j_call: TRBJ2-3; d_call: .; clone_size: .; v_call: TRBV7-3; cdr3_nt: TGTGCCAGCAGCTTAATAGGCGGGACTAGCACAGATACGCAGTATTTT; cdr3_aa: CASSLIGGTSTDTQYF
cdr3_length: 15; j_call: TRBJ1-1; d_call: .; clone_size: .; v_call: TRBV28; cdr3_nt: TGTGCCAGCAGGGAATTCGACAGTTTGAACACTGAAGCTTTCTTT; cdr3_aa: CASREFDSLNTEAFF
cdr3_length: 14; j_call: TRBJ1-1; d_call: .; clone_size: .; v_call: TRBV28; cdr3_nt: TGTGCCAGCAGTCCGGGGGACGGATTCACTGAAGCTTTCTTT; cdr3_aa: CASSPGDGFTEAFF
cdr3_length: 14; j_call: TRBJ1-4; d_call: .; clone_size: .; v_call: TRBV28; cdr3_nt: TGTGCCAGCAGTTTCGTCAGAGGAGGGGAAAAACTGTTTTTT; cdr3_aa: CASSFVRGGEKLFF
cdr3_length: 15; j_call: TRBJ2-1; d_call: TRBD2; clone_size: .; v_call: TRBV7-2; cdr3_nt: TGTGCCAGCAGCCCCACAGCGGGAGGGTACAATGAGCAGTTCTTC; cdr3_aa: CASSPTAGGYNEQFF
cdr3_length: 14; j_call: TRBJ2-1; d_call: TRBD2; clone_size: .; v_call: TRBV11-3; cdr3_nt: TGTGCCAGCAGCACGGGAGGGTTATACAATGAGCAGTTCTTC; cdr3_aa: CASSTGGLYNEQFF
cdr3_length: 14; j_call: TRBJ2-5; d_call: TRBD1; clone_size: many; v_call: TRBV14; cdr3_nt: TGTGCCAGCAGCCCGGGACAGGTTCTGGGGACCCAGTACTTC; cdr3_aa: CASSPGQVLGTQYF
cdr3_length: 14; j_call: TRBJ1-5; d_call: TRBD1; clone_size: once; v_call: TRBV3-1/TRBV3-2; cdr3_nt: TGTGCCAGCAGCAATGGACAGGGGGAACAGCCCCAGCATTTT; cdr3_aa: CASSNGQGEQPQHF
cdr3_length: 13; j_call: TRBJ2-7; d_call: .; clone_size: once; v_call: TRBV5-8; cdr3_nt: TGTGCCAGCAGCTTGGGGTCCGTCGGCGAGCAGTACTTC; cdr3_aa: CASSLGSVGEQYF
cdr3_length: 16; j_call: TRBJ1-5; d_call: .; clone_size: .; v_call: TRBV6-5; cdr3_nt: TGTGCCAGCAGTTTGAGGGGCACGGAAGGGGGTCAGCCCCAGCATTTT; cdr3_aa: CASSLRGTEGGQPQHF
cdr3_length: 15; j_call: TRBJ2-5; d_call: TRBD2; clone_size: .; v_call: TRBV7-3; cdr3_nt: TGTGCCAGCAGCTTATCGGGAGGGCGCCCAGAGACCCAGTACTTC; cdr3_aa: CASSLSGGRPETQYF
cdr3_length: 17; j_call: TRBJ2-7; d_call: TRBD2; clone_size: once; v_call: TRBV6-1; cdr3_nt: TGTGCCAGCAGTGCCGGGACTAGCGGGGGGTCTACGCGGGAGCAGTACTTC; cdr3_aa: CASSAGTSGGSTREQYF
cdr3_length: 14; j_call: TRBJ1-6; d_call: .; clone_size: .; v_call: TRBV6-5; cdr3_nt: TGTGCCAGCAGTTCCGGACTAGGGGATTCACCCCTCCACTTT; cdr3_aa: CASSSGLGDSPLHF
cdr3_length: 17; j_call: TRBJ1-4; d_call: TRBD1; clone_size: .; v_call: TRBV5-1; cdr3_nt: TGCGCCAGCAGCTTGGGGACAGGGGGCAGAGCTAATGAAAAACTGTTTTTT; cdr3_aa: CASSLGTGGRANEKLFF
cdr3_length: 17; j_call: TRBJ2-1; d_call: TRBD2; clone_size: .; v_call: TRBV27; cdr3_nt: TGTGCCAGCAGCCTTCGGGTAGCGGGAGTTGGCGACAATGAGCAGTTCTTC; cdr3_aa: CASSLRVAGVGDNEQFF
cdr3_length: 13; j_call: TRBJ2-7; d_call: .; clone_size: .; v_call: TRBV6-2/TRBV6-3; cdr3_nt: TGTGCCAGCAGTTACACCAGGGTTTTGGAGCAGTACTTC; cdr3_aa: CASSYTRVLEQYF
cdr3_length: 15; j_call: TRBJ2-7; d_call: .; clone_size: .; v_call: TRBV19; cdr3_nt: TGTGCCAGTAGTATAGTAGAGGCGGGGGCCCACGAGCAGTACTTC; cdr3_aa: CASSIVEAGAHEQYF
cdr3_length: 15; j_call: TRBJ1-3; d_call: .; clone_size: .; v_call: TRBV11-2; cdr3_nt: TGTGCCAGCAGCTTAGTATGGACAGCCGGAAACACCATATATTTT; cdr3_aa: CASSLVWTAGNTIYF
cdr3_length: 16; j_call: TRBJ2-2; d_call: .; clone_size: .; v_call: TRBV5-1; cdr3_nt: TGCGCCAGCAGCTTGGAAGGCAGGCCGAACACCGGGGAGCTGTTTTTT; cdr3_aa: CASSLEGRPNTGELFF
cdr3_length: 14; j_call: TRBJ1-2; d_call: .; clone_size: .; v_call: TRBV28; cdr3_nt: TGTGCCAGCAGCTCTGTGGGGGCAGTCTATGGCTACACCTTC; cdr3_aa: CASSSVGAVYGYTF
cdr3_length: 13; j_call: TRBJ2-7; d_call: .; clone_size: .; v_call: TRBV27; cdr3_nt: TGTGCCAGCAGTGAGGGCAAATGGGGCGAGCAGTACTTC; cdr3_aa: CASSEGKWGEQYF
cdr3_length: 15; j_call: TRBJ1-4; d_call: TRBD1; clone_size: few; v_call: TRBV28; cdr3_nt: TGTGCCAGCAGCCGTACAGGGGCAACTAATGAAAAACTGTTTTTT; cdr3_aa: CASSRTGATNEKLFF
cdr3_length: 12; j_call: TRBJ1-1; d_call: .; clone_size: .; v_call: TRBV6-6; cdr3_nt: TGTGCCAGCAGTGTCGGGGTCACTGAAGCTTTCTTT; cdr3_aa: CASSVGVTEAFF
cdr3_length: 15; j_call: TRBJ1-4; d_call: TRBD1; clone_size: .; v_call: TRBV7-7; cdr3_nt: TGTGCTAGCAGCCTTGACAGGGGCACTAATGAAAAACTGTTTTTT; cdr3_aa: CASSLDRGTNEKLFF
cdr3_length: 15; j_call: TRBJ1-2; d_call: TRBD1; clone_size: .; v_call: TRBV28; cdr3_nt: TGTGCCAGCAGGCTGGCCGGAGGGGGCTTCTATGGCTACACCTTC; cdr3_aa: CASRLAGGGFYGYTF
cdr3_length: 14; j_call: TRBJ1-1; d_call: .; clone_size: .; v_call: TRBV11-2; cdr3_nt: TGTGCCAGCAGCTTCCGGGTACAGGGCACTGAAGCTTTCTTT; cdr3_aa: CASSFRVQGTEAFF
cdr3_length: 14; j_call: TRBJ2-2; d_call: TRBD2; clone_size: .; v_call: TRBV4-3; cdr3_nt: TGCGCCAGCAGCCTAGCGGGAGTCACCGGGGAGCTGTTTTTT; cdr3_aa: CASSLAGVTGELFF
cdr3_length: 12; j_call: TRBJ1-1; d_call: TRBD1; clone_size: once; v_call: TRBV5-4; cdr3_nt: TGTGCCAGCAGCTTGGACGGGACAGGGGCCTTCTTT; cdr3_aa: CASSLDGTGAFF
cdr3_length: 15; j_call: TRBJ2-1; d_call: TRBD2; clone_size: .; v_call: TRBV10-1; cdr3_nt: TGCGCCAGCAGTGAGGGGCTAGCGGGGTACAATGAGCAGTTCTTC; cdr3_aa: CASSEGLAGYNEQFF
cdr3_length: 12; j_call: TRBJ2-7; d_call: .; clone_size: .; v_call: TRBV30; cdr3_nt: TGTGCCTGGAGCACCCAGGGGTACGAGCAGTACTTC; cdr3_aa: CAWSTQGYEQYF
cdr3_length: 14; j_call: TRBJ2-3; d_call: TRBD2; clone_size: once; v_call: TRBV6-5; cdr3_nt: TGTGCCAGTGCCGGGCGGGGGAGGGCAGATACGCAGTATTTT; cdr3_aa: CASAGRGRADTQYF
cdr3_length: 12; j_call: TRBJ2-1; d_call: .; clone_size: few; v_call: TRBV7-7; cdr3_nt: TGTGCTAGCAGCCCAGACACGAATGAGCAGTTCTTC; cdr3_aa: CASSPDTNEQFF
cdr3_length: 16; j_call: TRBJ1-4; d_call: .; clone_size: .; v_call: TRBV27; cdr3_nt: TGTGCCAGCAGCAGCACCGGGGGTTTCATTGGTGAAAAACTGTTTTTT; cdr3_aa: CASSSTGGFIGEKLFF
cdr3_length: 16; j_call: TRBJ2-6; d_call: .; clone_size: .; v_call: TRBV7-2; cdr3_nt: TGTGCCAGCAGCCCCAGGGACTTCTCTGGGGCCAACGTCCTGACTTTC; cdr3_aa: CASSPRDFSGANVLTF